This is a list of T cell receptor beta chains from one sample in a study of CD8 T cells in Susac syndrome. Via MiXCR, TCRdb re-called the immunoSEQ multiplex PCR reads, giving one row per CDR3 protein. The repertoire holds 400,000 or so distinct CDR3 sequences, approximately 85% seen once, with around 0.12% in the top ten. Material: CD8+ T cells from PBMCs. The source is a human donor with multiple sclerosis. The conserved cysteine and the conserved F or W are not part of the CDR3 here.

13,TRBV6-6,ASSFRLVPSGELF
14,TRBV30,AWSPTTEINYNEQF
14,TRBV20-1,SASNSKNSGANVLT
11,TRBV29-1,SVESGDNYGYT
12,TRBV4-1,ASSQYAVDETQY
15,TRBV7-6,ASSSRTGVSSGNTIY
9,TRBV6-1,ASILTTEQF
13,TRBV6-5,ASSYSGQGGNEQF
14,TRBV13,ASSPQGTDPNYGYT
12,TRBV27,ASTKRGDQETQY
13,TRBV19,ASSMGTDSYNEQF
14,TRBV19,ASSIDIGALGYEQY
12,TRBV7-2,ASVSQYGSDEQY
16,TRBV25-1,ASRGRKESSVSGNTIY
14,TRBV11-2,ASSHRGLDENSPLH
13,TRBV6-5,ASSYGTGSNEKLF
12,TRBV19,ASSIGQGSYEQY
11,TRBV6-6,ASKKFSTDTQY
12,TRBV2,ASSGDFSSYEQY
12,TRBV28,ASSLGQNNQPQH
14,TRBV27,ASSFLGSSFADTQY
12,TRBV4-1,ASSQGTGGPEAF
15,TRBV10-1,ASSESRQGPNTGELF
14,TRBV6-1,ASSEIGTAYSYEQY
16,TRBV11-2,ASSPPSPWGKYQETQY
13,TRBV7-2,ASSLDPGSDSPLH
12,TRBV28,ASSFRTPPYEQY
12,TRBV30,AWSGWAANTEAF
14,TRBV4-1,ASSQGSNSGNYGHT
11,TRBV19,ASTLLFGNTIY
12,TRBV19,ASSWGSRNTEAF
17,TRBV19,ASSSNRLSNAFSNQPQH
15,TRBV28,ASSHRTSRHPYNEQF
14,TRBV6-1,ASPAPKDRPNTEAF
16,TRBV20-1,SARVSSGGLSSYNEQF
12,TRBV19,ASSIYPSSDTQY
13,TRBV6-2/TRBV6-3,ASSRDRGSYNEQF
12,TRBV15,ATSHDPYVETQY
14,TRBV6-4,ASSDSTSGGTDTQY
11,TRBV29-1,SGRDRGDYEQY
12,TRBV19,ASSLTGSYYEQY
10,TRBV30,AWSVGPYEQY
11,TRBV6-5,ASSYTADNIQY